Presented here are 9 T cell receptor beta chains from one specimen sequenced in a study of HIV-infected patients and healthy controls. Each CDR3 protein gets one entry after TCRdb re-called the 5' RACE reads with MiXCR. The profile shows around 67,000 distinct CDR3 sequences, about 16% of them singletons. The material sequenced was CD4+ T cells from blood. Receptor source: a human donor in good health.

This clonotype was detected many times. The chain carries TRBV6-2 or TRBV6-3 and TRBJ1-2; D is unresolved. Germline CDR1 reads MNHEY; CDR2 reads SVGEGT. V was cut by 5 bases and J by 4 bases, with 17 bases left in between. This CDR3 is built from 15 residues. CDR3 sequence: CASSPRGQHGYGYTF. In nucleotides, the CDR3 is TGTGCCAGCAGTCCTAGAGGCCAGCATGGCTATGGCTACACCTTC.

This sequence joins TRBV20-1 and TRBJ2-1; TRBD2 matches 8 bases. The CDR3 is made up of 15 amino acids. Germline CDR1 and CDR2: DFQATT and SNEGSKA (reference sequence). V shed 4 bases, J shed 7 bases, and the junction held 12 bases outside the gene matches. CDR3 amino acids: CSAKSGSVGKNEQFF. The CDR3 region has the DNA TGCAGTGCTAAAAGCGGGAGCGTGGGGAAGAATGAGCAGTTCTTC.

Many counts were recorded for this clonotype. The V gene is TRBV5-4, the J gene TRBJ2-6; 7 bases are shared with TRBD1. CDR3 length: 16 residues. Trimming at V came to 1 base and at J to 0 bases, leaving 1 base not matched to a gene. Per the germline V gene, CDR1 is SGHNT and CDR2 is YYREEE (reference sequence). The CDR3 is CASSLKGASGANVLTF. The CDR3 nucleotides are TGTGCCAGCAGCTTGAAGGGGGCCTCTGGGGCCAACGTCCTGACTTTC.

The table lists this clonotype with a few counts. CDR3: CASGSGQATDTQYF. The CDR3 DNA is TGTGCTAGTGGTTCGGGACAGGCAACAGATACGCAGTATTTT. V and J are TRBV12-5 and TRBJ2-3, with 8 bases that match TRBD1. CDR1 and CDR2 from the germline V gene are LGHNT and FRNRAP. J gave up 3 bases and V 4 bases, and 3 bases lay outside the gene matches. The CDR3 is 14 amino acids.

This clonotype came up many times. The CDR3 DNA is TGTGCCAGCTCACCTATGGTTGCGGGACAGTACAATGAGCAGTTCTTC. This translates into CASSPMVAGQYNEQFF. The J gene is TRBJ2-1, the V gene TRBV18; D may be TRBD1 (7 bases). CDR3 length: 16 amino acids. Trimming removed 3 bases at V and 4 bases at J, with 16 bases between. CDR1 is KGHSH and CDR2 is LQKENI in the germline V gene. The full variable domain, completed using reference TRBV18 and TRBJ2-1, is NAGVMQNPRHLVRRRGQEARLRCSPMKGHSHVYWYRQLPEEGLKFMVYLQKENIIDESGMPKERFSAEFPKEGPSILRIQQVVRGDSAAYFCASSPMVAGQYNEQFFGPGTRLTVL.

The CDR3 region is CASSQEQGSAFF. The CDR3, as DNA: TGCGCCAGCAGCCAAGAGCAGGGGAGCGCTTTCTTT. This chain connects TRBV4-3 to TRBJ1-1, with D perhaps TRBD1 (6 bases). The V end was cut by 0 bases, the J end by 11 bases, with 10 bases between. CDR3 length equals 12 residues. Germline CDR1 reads LGHNA; CDR2 reads YSLEER.

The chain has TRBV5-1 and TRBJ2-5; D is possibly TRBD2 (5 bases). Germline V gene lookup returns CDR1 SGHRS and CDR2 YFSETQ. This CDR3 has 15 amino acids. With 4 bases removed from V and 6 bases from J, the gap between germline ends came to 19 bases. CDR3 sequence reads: CASSPAGPRGQTQYF. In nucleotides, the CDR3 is TGCGCCAGCAGCCCGGCCGGGCCCCGAGGGCAGACCCAGTACTTC.

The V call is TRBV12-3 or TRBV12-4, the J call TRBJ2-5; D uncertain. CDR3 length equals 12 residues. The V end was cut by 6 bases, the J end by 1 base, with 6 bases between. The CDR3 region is CASRLSQETQYF. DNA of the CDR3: TGTGCCAGCAGGCTAAGCCAAGAGACCCAGTACTTC.

This CDR3 reads CASSPTQGSNQPQHF. The CDR3 DNA sequence: TGTGCCAGCTCACCAACCCAAGGAAGCAATCAGCCCCAGCATTTT. This chain joins TRBV18 and TRBJ1-5; D unresolved. The CDR3 loop spans 15 amino acids. Trimming pared 2 bases from V and 1 base from J, leaving 9 bases between. Germline V gives CDR1 KGHSH, CDR2 LQKENI.